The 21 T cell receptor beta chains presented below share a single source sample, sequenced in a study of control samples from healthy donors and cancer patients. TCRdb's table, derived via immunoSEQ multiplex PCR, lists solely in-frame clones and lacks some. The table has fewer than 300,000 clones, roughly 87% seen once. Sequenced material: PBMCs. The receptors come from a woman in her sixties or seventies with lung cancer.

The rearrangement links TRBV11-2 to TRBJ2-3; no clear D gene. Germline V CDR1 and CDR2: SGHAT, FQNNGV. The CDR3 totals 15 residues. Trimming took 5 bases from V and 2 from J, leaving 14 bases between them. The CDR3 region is CASSPLGSYTDTQYF. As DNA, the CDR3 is TGTGCCAGCAGCCCTCTGGGGTCGTACACAGATACGCAGTATTTT.

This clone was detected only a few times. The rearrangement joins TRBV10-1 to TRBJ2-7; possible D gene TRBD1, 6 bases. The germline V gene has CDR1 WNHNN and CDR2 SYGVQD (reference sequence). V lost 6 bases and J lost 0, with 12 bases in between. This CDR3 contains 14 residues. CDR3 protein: CASRSQGGSYEQYF. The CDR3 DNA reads TGCGCCAGCAGATCACAGGGCGGCTCCTACGAGCAGTACTTC.

The CDR3 nucleotides are TGTGCCAGCAGTTTATTTTCCCCAGCCACCGGGGAGCTGTTTTTT. It specifies CASSLFSPATGELFF. J is TRBJ2-2 and V is TRBV27, with unresolved D. V was trimmed by 1 base and J by 4 bases, leaving 10 bases between them. The CDR3 consists of 15 residues. The germline V gene has CDR1 MNHEY and CDR2 SMNVEV (reference sequence).

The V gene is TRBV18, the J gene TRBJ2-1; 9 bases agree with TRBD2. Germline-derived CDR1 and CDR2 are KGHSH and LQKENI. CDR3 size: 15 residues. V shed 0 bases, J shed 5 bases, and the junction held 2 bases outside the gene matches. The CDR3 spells CASSPPRGGDNEQFF. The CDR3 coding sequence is TGTGCCAGCTCACCACCGCGCGGGGGGGACAATGAGCAGTTCTTC.

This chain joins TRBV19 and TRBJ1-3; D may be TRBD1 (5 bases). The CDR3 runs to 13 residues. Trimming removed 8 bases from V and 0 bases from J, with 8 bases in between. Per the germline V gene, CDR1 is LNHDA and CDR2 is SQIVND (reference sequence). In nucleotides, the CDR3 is TGTGCCAGTTCCGACAGCTCTGGAAACACCATATATTTT. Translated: CASSDSSGNTIYF.

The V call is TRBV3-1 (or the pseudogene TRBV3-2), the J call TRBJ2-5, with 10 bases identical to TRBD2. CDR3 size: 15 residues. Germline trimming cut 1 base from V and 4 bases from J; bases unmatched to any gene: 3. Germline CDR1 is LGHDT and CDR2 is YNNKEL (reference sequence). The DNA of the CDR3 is TGTGCCAGCAGCCAAGTACTAGCGGGATTAGAGACCCAGTACTTC. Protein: CASSQVLAGLETQYF.

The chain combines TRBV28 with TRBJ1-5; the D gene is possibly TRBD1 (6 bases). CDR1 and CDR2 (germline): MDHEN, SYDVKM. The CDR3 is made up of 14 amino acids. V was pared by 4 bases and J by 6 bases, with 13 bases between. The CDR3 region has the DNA TGTGCCAGCAGTTCCACAGGGACGAGTCAGCCCCAGCATTTT. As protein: CASSSTGTSQPQHF. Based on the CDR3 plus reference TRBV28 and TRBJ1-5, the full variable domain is DVKVTQSSRYLVKRTGEKVFLECVQDMDHENMFWYRQDPGLGLRLIYFSYDVKMKEKGDIPEGYSVSREKKERFSLILESASTNQTSMYLCASSSTGTSQPQHFGDGTRLSIL.

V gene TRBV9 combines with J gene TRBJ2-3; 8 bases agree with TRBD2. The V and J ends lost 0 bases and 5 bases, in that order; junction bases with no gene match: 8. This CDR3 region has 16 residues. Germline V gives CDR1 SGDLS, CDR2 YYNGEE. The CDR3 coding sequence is TGTGCCAGCAGCGTAGTCGGGAGGGCCGGAGGAGATACGCAGTATTTT. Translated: CASSVVGRAGGDTQYF. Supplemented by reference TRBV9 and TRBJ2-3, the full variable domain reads DSGVTQTPKHLITATGQRVTLRCSPRSGDLSVYWYQQSLDQGLQFLIQYYNGEERAKGNILERFSAQQFPDLHSELNLSSLELGDSALYFCASSVVGRAGGDTQYFGPGTRLTVL.

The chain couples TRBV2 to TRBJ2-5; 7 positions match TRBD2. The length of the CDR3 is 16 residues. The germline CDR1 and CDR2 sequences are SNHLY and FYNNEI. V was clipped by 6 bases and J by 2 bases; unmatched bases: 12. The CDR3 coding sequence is TGTGCCAGCAGCCTTACAACTAGCGCAGGTCAAGAGACCCAGTACTTC. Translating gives CASSLTTSAGQETQYF.

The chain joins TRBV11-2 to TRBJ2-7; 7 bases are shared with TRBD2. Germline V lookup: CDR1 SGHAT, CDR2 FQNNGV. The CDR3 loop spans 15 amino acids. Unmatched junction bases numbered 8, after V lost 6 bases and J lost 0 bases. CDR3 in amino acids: CASSWSGISSYEQYF. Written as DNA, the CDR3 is TGTGCCAGCAGTTGGAGCGGGATTAGCTCCTACGAGCAGTACTTC.

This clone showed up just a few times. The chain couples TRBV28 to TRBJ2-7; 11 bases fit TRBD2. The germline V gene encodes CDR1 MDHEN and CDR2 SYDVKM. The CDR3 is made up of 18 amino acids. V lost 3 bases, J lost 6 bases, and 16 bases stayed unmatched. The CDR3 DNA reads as TGTGCCAGCAGTTTTATTCTAGCGGGAGGCCTCCCCCCCCTCGAGCAGTACTTC. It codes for CASSFILAGGLPPLEQYF.

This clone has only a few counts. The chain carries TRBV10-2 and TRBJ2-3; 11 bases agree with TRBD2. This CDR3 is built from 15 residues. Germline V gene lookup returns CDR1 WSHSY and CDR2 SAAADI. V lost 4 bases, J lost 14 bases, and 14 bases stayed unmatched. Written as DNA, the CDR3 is TGCGCCAGCAGTGCCTCTAGCGGGGGGCCTTTACGGCCGTATTTT. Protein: CASSASSGGPLRPYF.

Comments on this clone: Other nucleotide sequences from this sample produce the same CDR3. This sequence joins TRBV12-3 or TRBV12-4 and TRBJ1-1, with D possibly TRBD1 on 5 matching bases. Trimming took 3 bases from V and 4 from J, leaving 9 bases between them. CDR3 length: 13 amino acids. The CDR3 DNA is TGTGCCAGCAGTTTGCAGGGTGGCACTGAAGCTTTCTTT. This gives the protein CASSLQGGTEAFF.

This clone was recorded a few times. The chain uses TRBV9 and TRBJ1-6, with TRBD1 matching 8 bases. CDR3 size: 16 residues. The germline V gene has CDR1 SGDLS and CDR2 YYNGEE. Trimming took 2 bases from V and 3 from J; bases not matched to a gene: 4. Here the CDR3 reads CASSVRGQVYNSPLHF. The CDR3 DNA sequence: TGTGCCAGCAGCGTCAGGGGACAGGTCTATAATTCACCCCTCCACTTT.

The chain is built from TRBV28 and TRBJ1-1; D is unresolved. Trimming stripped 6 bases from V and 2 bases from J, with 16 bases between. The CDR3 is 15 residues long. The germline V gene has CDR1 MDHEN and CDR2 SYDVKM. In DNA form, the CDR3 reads TGTGCCAGCAGCCTACACTGGGGAGGAAACACTGAAGCTTTCTTT. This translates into CASSLHWGGNTEAFF. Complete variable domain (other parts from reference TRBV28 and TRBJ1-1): DVKVTQSSRYLVKRTGEKVFLECVQDMDHENMFWYRQDPGLGLRLIYFSYDVKMKEKGDIPEGYSVSREKKERFSLILESASTNQTSMYLCASSLHWGGNTEAFFGQGTRLTVV.

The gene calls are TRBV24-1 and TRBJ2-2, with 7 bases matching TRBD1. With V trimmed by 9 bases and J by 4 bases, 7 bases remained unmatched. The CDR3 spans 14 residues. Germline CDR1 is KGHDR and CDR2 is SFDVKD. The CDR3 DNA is TGTGCCACCGGGGACAGCACCTCCACCGGGGAGCTGTTTTTT. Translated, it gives CATGDSTSTGELFF.

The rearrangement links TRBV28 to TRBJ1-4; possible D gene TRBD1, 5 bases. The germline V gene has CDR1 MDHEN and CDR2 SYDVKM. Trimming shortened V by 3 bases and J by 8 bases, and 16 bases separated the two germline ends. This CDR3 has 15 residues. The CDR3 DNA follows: TGTGCCAGCAGTTTCGAATACGGGGCTCGGGAAAAACTGTTTTTT. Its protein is CASSFEYGAREKLFF.

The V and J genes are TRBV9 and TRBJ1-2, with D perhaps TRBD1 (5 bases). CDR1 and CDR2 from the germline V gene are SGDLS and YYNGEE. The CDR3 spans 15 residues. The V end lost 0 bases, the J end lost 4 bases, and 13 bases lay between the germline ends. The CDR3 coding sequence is TGTGCCAGCAGCGTAGGCCAAGGGACTTTCTATGGCTACACCTTC. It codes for CASSVGQGTFYGYTF.

The CDR3 loop is CASSSRQDSMNTEAFF. As DNA, the CDR3 is TGTGCCAGCAGTTCCAGGCAGGACAGCATGAACACTGAAGCTTTCTTT. This chain joins TRBV3-1 (or the pseudogene TRBV3-2) and TRBJ1-1, with D possibly being TRBD1 (6 bases). The germline CDR1 and CDR2 sequences are LGHDT and YNNKEL (reference sequence). CDR3 length: 16 amino acids. With 6 bases removed from V and 0 bases from J, the gap between germline ends came to 17 bases.

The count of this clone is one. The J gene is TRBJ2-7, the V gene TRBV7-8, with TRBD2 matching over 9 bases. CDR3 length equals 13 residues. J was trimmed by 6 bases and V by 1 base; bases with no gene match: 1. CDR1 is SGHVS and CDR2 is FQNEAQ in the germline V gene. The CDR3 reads CASSLVREGEQYF. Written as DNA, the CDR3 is TGTGCCAGCAGCTTAGTGCGGGAGGGCGAGCAGTACTTC.

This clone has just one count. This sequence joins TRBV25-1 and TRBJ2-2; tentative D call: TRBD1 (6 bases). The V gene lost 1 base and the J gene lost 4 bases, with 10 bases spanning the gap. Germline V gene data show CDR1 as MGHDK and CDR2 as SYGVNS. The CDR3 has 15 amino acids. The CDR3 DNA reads TGTGCCAGCAGTGAATTGGGGGCGGGCACCGGGGAGCTGTTTTTT. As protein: CASSELGAGTGELFF.